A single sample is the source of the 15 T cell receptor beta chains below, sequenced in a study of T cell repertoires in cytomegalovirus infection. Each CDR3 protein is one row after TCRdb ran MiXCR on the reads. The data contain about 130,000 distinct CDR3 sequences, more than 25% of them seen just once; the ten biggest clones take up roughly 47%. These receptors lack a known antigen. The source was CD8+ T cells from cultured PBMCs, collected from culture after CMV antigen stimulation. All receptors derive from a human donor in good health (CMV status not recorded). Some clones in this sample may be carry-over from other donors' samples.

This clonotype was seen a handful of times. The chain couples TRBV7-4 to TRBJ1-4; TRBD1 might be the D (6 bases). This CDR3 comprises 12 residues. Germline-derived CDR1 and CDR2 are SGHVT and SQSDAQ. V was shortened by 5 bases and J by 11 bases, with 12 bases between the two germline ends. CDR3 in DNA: TGTGCCAGCAGCGACGGGCAGGGGAAACTGTTTTTT. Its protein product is CASSDGQGKLFF.

The CDR3 region is CASSLVTEQETQYF. The CDR3 coding sequence is TGTGCCAGCAGCTTGGTAACAGAACAAGAGACCCAGTACTTC. The rearrangement uses TRBV5-4 and TRBJ2-5; D call uncertain. With 0 bases removed from V and 2 bases from J, the gap between germline ends came to 8 bases. Germline V gene sequence: CDR1 SGHNT, CDR2 YYREEE (reference sequence). The CDR3 is made up of 14 amino acids.

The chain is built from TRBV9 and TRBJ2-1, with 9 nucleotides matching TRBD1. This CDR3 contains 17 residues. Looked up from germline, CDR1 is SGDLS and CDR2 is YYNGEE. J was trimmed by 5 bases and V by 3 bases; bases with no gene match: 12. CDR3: CASSDDPGQGPDNEQFF. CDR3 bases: TGTGCCAGCAGCGACGACCCGGGACAGGGTCCCGACAATGAGCAGTTCTTC. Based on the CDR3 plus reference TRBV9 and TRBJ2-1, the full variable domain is DSGVTQTPKHLITATGQRVTLRCSPRSGDLSVYWYQQSLDQGLQFLIQYYNGEERAKGNILERFSAQQFPDLHSELNLSSLELGDSALYFCASSDDPGQGPDNEQFFGPGTRLTVL.

This chain's CDR3 is CASSHLDSTREQFF. The CDR3 DNA reads as TGTGCCAGCAGTCACCTGGACTCCACCCGTGAGCAGTTCTTC. V gene TRBV12-3 or TRBV12-4 combines with J gene TRBJ2-1, with D possibly matching TRBD2 (5 bases). The V gene lost 5 bases and the J gene lost 9 bases, with 17 bases spanning the gap. This CDR3 has 14 amino acids.

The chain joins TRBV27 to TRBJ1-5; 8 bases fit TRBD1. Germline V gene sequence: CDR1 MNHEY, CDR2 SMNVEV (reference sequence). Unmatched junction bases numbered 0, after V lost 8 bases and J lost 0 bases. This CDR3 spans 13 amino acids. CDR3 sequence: CASQGASNQPQHF. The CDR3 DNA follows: TGTGCCAGCCAGGGGGCTAGCAATCAGCCCCAGCATTTT.

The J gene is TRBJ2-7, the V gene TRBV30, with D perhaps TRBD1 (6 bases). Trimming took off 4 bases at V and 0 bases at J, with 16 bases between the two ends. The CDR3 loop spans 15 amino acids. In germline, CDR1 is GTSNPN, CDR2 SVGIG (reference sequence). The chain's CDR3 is CAWNLGMDSSYEQYF. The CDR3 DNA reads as TGTGCCTGGAATCTAGGAATGGACAGCTCCTACGAGCAGTACTTC.

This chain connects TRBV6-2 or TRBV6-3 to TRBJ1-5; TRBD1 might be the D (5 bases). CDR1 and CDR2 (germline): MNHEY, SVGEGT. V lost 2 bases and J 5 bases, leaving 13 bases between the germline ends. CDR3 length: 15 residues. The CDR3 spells CASSYGRATDQPQHF. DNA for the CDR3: TGTGCCAGCAGTTACGGCAGGGCGACGGATCAGCCCCAGCATTTT.

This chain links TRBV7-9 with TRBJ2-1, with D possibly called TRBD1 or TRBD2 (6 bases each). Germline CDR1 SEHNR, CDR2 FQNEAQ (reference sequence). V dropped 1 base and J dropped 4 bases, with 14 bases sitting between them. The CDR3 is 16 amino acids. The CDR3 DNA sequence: TGTGCCAGCAGCTTAGTGGTAGGGGGGCTTTACAATGAGCAGTTCTTC. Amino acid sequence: CASSLVVGGLYNEQFF.

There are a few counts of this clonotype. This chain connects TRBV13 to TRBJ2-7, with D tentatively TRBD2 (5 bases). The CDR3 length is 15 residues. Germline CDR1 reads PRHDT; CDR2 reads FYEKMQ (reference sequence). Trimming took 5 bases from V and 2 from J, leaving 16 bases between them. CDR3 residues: CASSVEGSATYEQYF. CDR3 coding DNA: TGTGCCAGCAGCGTCGAGGGATCTGCTACCTACGAGCAGTACTTC.

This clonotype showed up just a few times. The CDR3 sequence: CASTAGTGDYGYTF. The CDR3 DNA reads TGTGCCAGCACCGCGGGAACCGGAGACTATGGCTACACCTTC. This rearrangement joins TRBV7-8 to TRBJ1-2, with D hard to call. This CDR3 has 14 residues. V was cut by 7 bases and J by 3 bases, with 15 bases left in between. Germline V gives CDR1 SGHVS, CDR2 FQNEAQ. Filled out from reference TRBV7-8 and TRBJ1-2, the complete variable domain reads GAGVSQSPRYKVAKRGQDVALRCDPISGHVSLFWYQQALGQGPEFLTYFQNEAQLDKSGLPSDRFFAERPEGSVSTLKIQRTQQEDSAVYLCASTAGTGDYGYTFGSGTRLTVV.

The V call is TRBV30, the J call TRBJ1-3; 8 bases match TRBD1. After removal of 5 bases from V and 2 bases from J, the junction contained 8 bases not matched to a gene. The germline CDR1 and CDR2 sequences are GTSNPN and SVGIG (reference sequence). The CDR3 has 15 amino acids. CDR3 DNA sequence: TGTGCCTGGTCGAAGGACAGGGCGACTGGAAACACCATATATTTT. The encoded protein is CAWSKDRATGNTIYF.

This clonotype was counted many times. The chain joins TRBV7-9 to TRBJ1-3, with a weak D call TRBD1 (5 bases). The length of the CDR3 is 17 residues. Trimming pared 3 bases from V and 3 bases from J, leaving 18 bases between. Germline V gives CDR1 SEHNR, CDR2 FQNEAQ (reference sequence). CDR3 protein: CASSFPGPIINGNTIYF. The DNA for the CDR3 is TGTGCCAGCAGCTTCCCAGGGCCAATAATCAATGGAAACACCATATATTTT. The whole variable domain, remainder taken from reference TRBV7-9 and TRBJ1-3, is DTGVSQNPRHKITKRGQNVTFRCDPISEHNRLYWYRQTLGQGPEFLTYFQNEAQLEKSRLLSDRFSAERPKGSFSTLEIQRTEQGDSAMYLCASSFPGPIINGNTIYFGEGSWLTVV.

In DNA form, the CDR3 reads TGTGCCAGCAGCTTAGCCTCCAGTAGCGGGTCCCTCGGAGAGACCCAGTACTTC. Protein sequence: CASSLASSSGSLGETQYF. This chain links TRBV7-3 with TRBJ2-5, with 7 bases matching TRBD2. Germline V gives CDR1 SGHTA, CDR2 FQGTGA. V was pared by 2 bases and J by 4 bases, with 16 bases of the junction left unmatched. The CDR3 extends over 18 amino acids.

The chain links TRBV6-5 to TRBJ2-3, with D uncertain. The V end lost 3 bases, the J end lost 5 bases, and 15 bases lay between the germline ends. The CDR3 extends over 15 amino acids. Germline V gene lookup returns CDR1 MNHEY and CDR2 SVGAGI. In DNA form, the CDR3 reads TGTGCCAGCAGTTATTCCCCGGGTACGGGAGATACGCAGTATTTT. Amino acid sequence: CASSYSPGTGDTQYF.

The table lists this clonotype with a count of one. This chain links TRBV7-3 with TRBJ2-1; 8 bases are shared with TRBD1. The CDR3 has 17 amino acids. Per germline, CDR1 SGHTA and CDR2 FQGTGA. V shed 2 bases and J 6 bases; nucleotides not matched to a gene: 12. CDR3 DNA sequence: TGTGCCAGCAGCTTAGGGCCGGACAGGGTTCCCTTCAATGAGCAGTTCTTC. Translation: CASSLGPDRVPFNEQFF.